This T cell receptor (beta chain) emerged from a study of shared clonotypes between healthy human individuals. About the research overall: A few men and a couple of women, aged 18 to 49, were donors. Study-level findings and limits: The study found roughly 5% of naive CD4 clonotypes shared across four donors. Sequencing depth was predicted to influence how clonotypes are shared among donors. When compared with the clonotypes that were shared by all four sorted-subset donors, the non-shared clonotypes turned out to have lower generation probabilities.

Germline V gives CDR1 SGHVS, CDR2 FQNEAQ. The trim removed 2 bases at V and 1 base at J, leaving 2 bases unmatched. This CDR3 contains 14 residues. Clones were sequenced by immunoSEQ multiplex PCR, and TCRdb holds only the in-frame ones, with some missing. The sample contains about 2.3 million clones, 85% to 95% of which appear only once. Concerning this clone itself: The antigen is unknown.

The chain links TRBV7-8 to TRBJ2-7; 7 nucleotides agree with TRBD1. This TCR came from a man younger than 30 in good health. Some clones in this sample may be carry-over from other donors' samples. What was sequenced was naive CD4+ T cells from PBMCs. This sample's subset: CD45RA+ positively selected. CDR3 loop: CASSLLTGSYEQYF. CDR3 nucleotide sequence: TGTGCCAGCAGCTTATTGACAGGGTCCTACGAGCAGTACTTC.